This T cell receptor (beta chain) emerged from a study of beta chain features in type 1 diabetes. Study-level points and caveats: There was a possibility that cDNA sequencing over-represented cells with high TCR expression. TCRB CDR3 length was moderately but significantly reduced in all four CD4+ subsets of Type 1 diabetes patients.

Trimming at V came to 1 base and at J to 6 bases, leaving 13 bases not matched to a gene. CDR1 is SGDLS, CDR2 YYNGEE, per germline. CDR3 length: 16 residues. Cell sorting via CD45RO/CCR7/CD25/CD127/CD95/CD27 was performed to obtain CD4+ naive, central memory, regulatory and stem cell-like memory cells. The authors reverse transcribed all of the isolated RNA, so sequencing captured expressed TCRB transcripts. Profiling relied on immunoSEQ multiplex PCR, and the TCRdb table lists in-frame clones only, not all of them. The sample contains 200,000 to 300,000 clones, about 20% of which appear only once. In this sample, this clone turned up a few times. Its antigen is unknown.

This receptor was taken from a woman between 40 and 50 years old with type 1 diabetes. The sequenced sample was naive CD4+ T cells from blood. This chain links TRBV9 with TRBJ2-7, with 7 positions matching TRBD1. In nucleotides, the CDR3 is TGTGCCAGCAGCGTAAGTGAGGGGGCGGTTATTATCGAGCAGTACTTC. Residues: CASSVSEGAVIIEQYF.